This TCR beta chain derives from a study of T cell clonality in common variable immunodeficiency. Whole-study findings and limits: CVID subjects had higher TCRbeta clonality than healthy controls, most marked in about a third. Reportedly, TCR beta sequences from common variable immunodeficiency showed fewer deletions and N-nucleotide insertions.

Sequencing was performed with immunoSEQ multiplex PCR; in TCRdb, only in-frame clones are kept and a portion is missing. This set yields fewer than 15,000 clones and no singletons; the top ten hold roughly 6.9%. By share of the sample, this clone is medium-sized. Its antigen is not known. The sequence runs out 3 residues before the end of the CDR3; the remainder is reconstructed from the germline J gene. There are 12 residues in the CDR3. Looked up from germline, CDR1 is DFQATT and CDR2 is SNEGSKA (reference sequence). V dropped 6 bases and J dropped 6; count of bases not matched to a gene: 8. The rearrangement uses TRBV20-1 and TRBJ2-7; TRBD1 matches 7 bases. This TCR came from a human donor with common variable immunodeficiency. The sample comprised peripheral blood mononuclear cells. CDR3 sequence: CSATGTVFEQYF. The part of the CDR3 DNA that was read is TGCAGTGCCACCGGGACAGTCTTCGAG.